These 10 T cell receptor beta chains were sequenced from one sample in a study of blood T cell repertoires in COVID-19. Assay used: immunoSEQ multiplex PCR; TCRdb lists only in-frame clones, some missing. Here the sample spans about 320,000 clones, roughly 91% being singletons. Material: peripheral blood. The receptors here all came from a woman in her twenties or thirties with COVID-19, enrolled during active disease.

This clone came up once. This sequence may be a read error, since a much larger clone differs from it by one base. The CDR3, as DNA: TGTGCCAGCAGCCTTTCGACAGGGAACACTGAAGCTTTCTTT. It is translated as CASSLSTGNTEAFF. The chain links TRBV27 to TRBJ1-1; D is possibly TRBD1 (6 bases). Per the germline V gene, CDR1 is MNHEY and CDR2 is SMNVEV (reference sequence). Trimming took 6 bases from V and 1 from J, leaving 12 bases between them. This CDR3 has 14 amino acids.

CDR3: CASSDLGRSGNEQFF. The CDR3 nucleotides are TGTGCCAGCAGTGACCTTGGTAGGAGTGGCAATGAGCAGTTCTTC. The chain is built from TRBV6-4 and TRBJ2-1; unclear D gene. Germline V CDR1 and CDR2: MRHNA, SNTAGT. V was pared by 2 bases and J by 6 bases, with 14 bases between. The CDR3 has 15 residues.

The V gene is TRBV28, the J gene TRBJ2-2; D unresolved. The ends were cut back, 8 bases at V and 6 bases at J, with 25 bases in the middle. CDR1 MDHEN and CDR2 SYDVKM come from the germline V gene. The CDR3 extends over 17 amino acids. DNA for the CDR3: TGTGCCAGCCGACCTGCCGCGCCCACTCGAGAGGCCGGGGAGCTGTTTTTT. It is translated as CASRPAAPTREAGELFF.

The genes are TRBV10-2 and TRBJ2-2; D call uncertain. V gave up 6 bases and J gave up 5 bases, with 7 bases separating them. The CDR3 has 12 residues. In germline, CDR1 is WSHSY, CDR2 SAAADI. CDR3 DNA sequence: TGCGCCAGCAGAACAGAGACCGGGGAGCTGTTTTTT. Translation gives CASRTETGELFF.

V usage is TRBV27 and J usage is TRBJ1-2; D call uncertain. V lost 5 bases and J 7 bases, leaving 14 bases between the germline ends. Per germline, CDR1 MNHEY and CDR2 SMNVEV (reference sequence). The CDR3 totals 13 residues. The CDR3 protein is CASSPAGMGGYTF. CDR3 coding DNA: TGTGCCAGCAGTCCCGCCGGGATGGGTGGCTACACCTTC.

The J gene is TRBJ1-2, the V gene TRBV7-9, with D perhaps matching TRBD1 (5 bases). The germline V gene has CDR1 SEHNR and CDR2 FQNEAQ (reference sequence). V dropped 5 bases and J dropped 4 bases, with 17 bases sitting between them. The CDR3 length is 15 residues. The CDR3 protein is CASSHLTAEPYGYTF. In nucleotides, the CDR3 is TGTGCCAGCAGCCATTTGACAGCCGAGCCCTATGGCTACACCTTC. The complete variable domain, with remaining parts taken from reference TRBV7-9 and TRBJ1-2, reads DTGVSQNPRHKITKRGQNVTFRCDPISEHNRLYWYRQTLGQGPEFLTYFQNEAQLEKSRLLSDRFSAERPKGSFSTLEIQRTEQGDSAMYLCASSHLTAEPYGYTFGSGTRLTVV.

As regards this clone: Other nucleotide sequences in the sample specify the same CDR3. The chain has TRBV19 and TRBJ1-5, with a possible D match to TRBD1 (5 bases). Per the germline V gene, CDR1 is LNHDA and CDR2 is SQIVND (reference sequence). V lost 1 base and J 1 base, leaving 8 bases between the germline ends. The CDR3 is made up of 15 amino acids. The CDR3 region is CASSIGGASNQPQHF. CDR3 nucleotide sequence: TGTGCCAGTAGTATAGGGGGCGCGAGCAATCAGCCCCAGCATTTT. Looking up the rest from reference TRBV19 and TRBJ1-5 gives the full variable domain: DGGITQSPKYLFRKEGQNVTLSCEQNLNHDAMYWYRQDPGQGLRLIYYSQIVNDFQKGDIAEGYSVSREKKESFPLTVTSAQKNPTAFYLCASSIGGASNQPQHFGDGTRLSIL.

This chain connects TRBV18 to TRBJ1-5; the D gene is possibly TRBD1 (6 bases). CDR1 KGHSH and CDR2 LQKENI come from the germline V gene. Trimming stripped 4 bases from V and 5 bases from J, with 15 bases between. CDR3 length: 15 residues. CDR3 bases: TGTGCCAGCTCACGAGGGGGGGATGGTTATCAGCCCCAGCATTTT. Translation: CASSRGGDGYQPQHF.

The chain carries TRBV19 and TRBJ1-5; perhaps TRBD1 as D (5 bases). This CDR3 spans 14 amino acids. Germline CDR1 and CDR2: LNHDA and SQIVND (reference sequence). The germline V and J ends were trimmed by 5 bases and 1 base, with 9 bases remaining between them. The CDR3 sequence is CASSPRQSNQPQHF. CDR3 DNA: TGTGCCAGTAGTCCTCGACAGAGCAATCAGCCCCAGCATTTT.

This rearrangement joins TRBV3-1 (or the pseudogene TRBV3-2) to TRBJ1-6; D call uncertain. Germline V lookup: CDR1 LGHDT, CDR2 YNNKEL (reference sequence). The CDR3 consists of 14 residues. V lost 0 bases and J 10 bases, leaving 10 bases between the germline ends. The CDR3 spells CASSQDPGKSPLHF. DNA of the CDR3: TGTGCCAGCAGCCAAGATCCGGGAAAATCACCCCTCCACTTT.